A single sample gave rise to the 18 T cell receptor beta chains below, sequenced in a study of OX40 agonist ivuxolimab in advanced cancers. Measured with immunoSEQ multiplex PCR; TCRdb has only the in-frame clones, and not every one. This table holds about 65,000 clones, around 86% found once. The sequenced sample was CD4+ or CD8+ T cells sorted from blood, obtained in a trial of the OX40 agonist ivuxolimab. The receptors come from an adult with an advanced solid tumor such as melanoma, head and neck, liver or kidney cancer.

The chain employs TRBV4-2 and TRBJ1-5, with 7 bases identical to TRBD1. The CDR3 loop spans 18 amino acids. Germline values: CDR1 LGHNA, CDR2 YNFKEQ. V lost 0 bases to trimming and J lost 4 bases; unmatched junction nucleotides: 12. The CDR3 sequence: CASSQDLGGTVKNQPQHF. CDR3 nucleotide sequence: TGTGCCAGCAGCCAAGATCTTGGGGGGACAGTGAAGAATCAGCCCCAGCATTTT.

The chain is built from TRBV30 and TRBJ1-6; D remains ambiguous. The CDR3 is 11 residues long. V gave up 3 bases and J gave up 12 bases, with 9 bases separating them. CDR1 is GTSNPN and CDR2 is SVGIG in the germline V gene (reference sequence). DNA of the CDR3: TGTGCCTGGAGCGCTATAGGACCCCTCCACTTT. Translated: CAWSAIGPLHF.

The chain is built from TRBV11-3 and TRBJ1-1; TRBD1 matches at 8 bases. Germline CDR1 reads SGHNT; CDR2 reads YENEEA. The CDR3 is 14 residues long. Trimming removed 2 bases from V and 8 bases from J; junction bases left unmatched: 7. CDR3 nucleotides: TGTGCCAGCAGCTTATTCCAGGGGGCCCCCGAAGCTTTCTTT. Translated, it gives CASSLFQGAPEAFF.

This chain connects TRBV25-1 to TRBJ1-4, with D possibly TRBD1 on 6 matching bases. Looked up from germline, CDR1 is MGHDK and CDR2 is SYGVNS. V lost 3 bases and J 5 bases, leaving 16 bases between the germline ends. The CDR3 has 16 amino acids. The CDR3 loop reads CASSDSNRALNEKLFF. CDR3 DNA sequence: TGTGCCAGCAGTGACTCCAACAGGGCACTGAATGAAAAACTGTTTTTT.

The chain carries TRBV7-9 and TRBJ2-7; a possible D gene is TRBD2 (5 bases). Germline-derived CDR1 and CDR2 are SEHNR and FQNEAQ (reference sequence). The CDR3 sequence is 13 residues long. Trimming left V 3 bases short and J 6 bases short, with 12 bases between. The CDR3 loop reads CASSLQIGVEQYF. The DNA for the CDR3 is TGTGCCAGCAGCTTGCAAATCGGGGTCGAGCAGTACTTC.

This clone has just one count. The rearrangement joins TRBV5-1 to TRBJ2-1, with a possible D match to TRBD2 (6 bases). The V end was cut by 9 bases, the J end by 7 bases, with 20 bases between. The CDR3 length is 14 residues. Germline CDR1 is SGHRS and CDR2 is YFSETQ. The CDR3 is CATTPSQAGNEQFF. Here the CDR3 DNA reads TGCGCCACCACGCCCAGCCAGGCGGGGAATGAGCAGTTCTTC.

This clone was counted once. The rearrangement joins TRBV7-3 to TRBJ2-5; D is ambiguous. CDR3 length: 15 amino acids. Trimming removed 0 bases from V and 5 bases from J, with 13 bases in between. Germline values: CDR1 SGHTA, CDR2 FQGTGA. CDR3 sequence reads: CASSLTGVGLETQYF. The CDR3 DNA is TGTGCCAGCAGCTTAACGGGCGTGGGCCTGGAGACCCAGTACTTC.

J is TRBJ1-1 and V is TRBV7-3; D call uncertain. The CDR3 has 14 residues. V was trimmed by 3 bases and J by 1 base, leaving 9 bases between them. In germline, CDR1 is SGHTA, CDR2 FQGTGA. The CDR3 DNA is TGTGCCAGCAGCTTTGGAGCGCAGAACACTGAAGCTTTCTTT. It specifies CASSFGAQNTEAFF.

The chain carries TRBV5-5 and TRBJ1-6; D gene uncertain. The germline V and J ends were trimmed by 2 bases and 6 bases, with 12 bases remaining between them. The V gene's germline CDR1 is SGHKS and CDR2 YYEKEE (reference sequence). CDR3 size: 15 residues. CDR3 sequence (DNA): TGTGCCAGCAGCTTTGGGGATCCGGGTAATTCACCCCTCCACTTT. Its translation is CASSFGDPGNSPLHF.

J is TRBJ1-2 and V is TRBV7-2; the match to TRBD1 covers 8 bases. Trimming cost V 5 bases and J 6 bases; bases outside gene matches: 5. The CDR3 loop spans 13 amino acids. CDR1 is SGHTA, CDR2 FQGNSA, per germline. The DNA for the CDR3 is TGTGCCAGCAGCGAGGACAGGGACCATGGCTACACCTTC. It specifies CASSEDRDHGYTF.

This clone showed up just once. The rearrangement joins TRBV4-2 to TRBJ1-2, with D possibly matching TRBD1 (5 bases). The V and J ends lost 1 base and 0 bases respectively, with 6 bases between them. The CDR3 spans 14 residues. Germline loops: CDR1 LGHNA, CDR2 YNFKEQ. DNA for the CDR3: TGTGCCAGCAGCCAAGCAGGGACTAACTATGGCTACACCTTC. The encoded protein is CASSQAGTNYGYTF.

As DNA, the CDR3 is TGCGCCAGCAGCTTGGCGGAGCGGGGGAGCACAGATACGCAGTATTTT. This sequence encodes CASSLAERGSTDTQYF. The chain employs TRBV5-1 and TRBJ2-3, with TRBD2 matching 8 bases. CDR1 is SGHRS and CDR2 is YFSETQ in the germline V gene. V lost 0 bases to trimming and J lost 0 bases; unmatched junction nucleotides: 3. This CDR3 has 16 residues. The full variable domain, with the rest looked up from reference TRBV5-1 and TRBJ2-3, is KAGVTQTPRYLIKTRGQQVTLSCSPISGHRSVSWYQQTPGQGLQFLFEYFSETQRNKGNFPGRFSGRQFSNSRSEMNVSTLELGDSALYLCASSLAERGSTDTQYFGPGTRLTVL.

The J gene is TRBJ2-3, the V gene TRBV9; TRBD2 aligns across 7 bases. Germline CDR1 is SGDLS and CDR2 is YYNGEE. The V segment lost 4 bases and the J segment 5 bases; nucleotides outside the gene matches: 7. CDR3 length equals 14 residues. The CDR3 region is CASSFGGGEDTQYF. The CDR3 coding sequence is TGTGCCAGCAGCTTCGGGGGAGGGGAAGATACGCAGTATTTT.

This CDR3 is CASTGGTSGYHTQYF. In DNA form, the CDR3 reads TGTGCCAGCACCGGCGGGACTAGCGGCTACCATACGCAGTATTTT. The chain carries TRBV27 and TRBJ2-3, with 11 bases lining up with TRBD2. Per the germline V gene, CDR1 is MNHEY and CDR2 is SMNVEV (reference sequence). The CDR3 totals 15 residues. J gave up 7 bases and V 7 bases, and 10 bases lay outside the gene matches.

The rearrangement uses TRBV7-2 and TRBJ2-3, with 12 bases fitting TRBD2. CDR1 is SGHTA and CDR2 is FQGNSA in the germline V gene. The CDR3 extends over 17 amino acids. V lost 0 bases to trimming and J lost 6 bases; unmatched junction nucleotides: 7. The DNA of the CDR3 is TGTGCCAGCAGCTTAGCTCTAGCGGGGGGGCCGGGGGATACGCAGTATTTT. This translates into CASSLALAGGPGDTQYF.

This rearrangement joins TRBV5-1 to TRBJ2-3; D remains ambiguous. V was pared by 4 bases and J by 2 bases, with 5 bases between. CDR1 SGHRS and CDR2 YFSETQ come from the germline V gene. The CDR3 loop spans 12 amino acids. The CDR3 sequence: CASSLTTDTQYF. The CDR3 DNA follows: TGCGCCAGCAGCCTTACCACAGATACGCAGTATTTT.

The rearrangement joins TRBV9 to TRBJ2-1; the D call may be TRBD1 or TRBD2 (5 bases each). The CDR3 length is 15 residues. Trimming stripped 0 bases from V and 7 bases from J, with 14 bases between. Germline-derived CDR1 and CDR2 are SGDLS and YYNGEE. In DNA form, the CDR3 reads TGTGCCAGCAGCGTAGCGGCTGGGGGTTTGAATGAGCAGTTCTTC. This encodes CASSVAAGGLNEQFF.

The chain joins TRBV6-6 to TRBJ1-3; D gene unclear. The CDR3 runs 14 residues. Trimming shortened V by 5 bases and J by 0 bases, and 8 bases separated the two germline ends. In germline, CDR1 is MNHNY, CDR2 SVGAGI (reference sequence). The CDR3 reads CASSPDNSGNTIYF. The CDR3 coding sequence is TGTGCCAGCAGTCCAGACAACTCTGGAAACACCATATATTTT.